These 29 T cell receptor beta chains were sequenced from one sample in a study of PD-1 blockade in classical Hodgkin lymphoma. Clones were read by immunoSEQ multiplex PCR, and TCRdb kept only the in-frame ones, dropping some. The table records under 15,000 clones, around 84% of them present only once. All patients relapsed after autologous stem cell transplantation, and brentuximab vedotin exposure varied. Sample: peripheral blood mononuclear cells (PBMCs), taken at baseline. The origin of the receptors is a human donor with classical Hodgkin lymphoma.

V usage is TRBV30 and J usage is TRBJ2-3; D is undetermined. Trimming pared 4 bases from V and 5 bases from J, leaving 10 bases between. CDR1 is GTSNPN and CDR2 is SVGIG in the germline V gene (reference sequence). The CDR3 runs to 12 residues. Here the CDR3 reads CAWMTYGDTQYF. CDR3 bases: TGTGCCTGGATGACCTATGGAGATACGCAGTATTTT.

The CDR3 is CASSLEQTSSYNEQFF. The CDR3 DNA reads as TGCGCCAGCAGCTTGGAACAGACGAGCTCCTACAATGAGCAGTTCTTC. The V and J genes are TRBV5-1 and TRBJ2-1; D not certain. Trimming left V 0 bases short and J 0 bases short, with 10 bases between. The CDR3 covers 16 residues. CDR1 and CDR2 from the germline V gene are SGHRS and YFSETQ.

This clone was observed a single time. J is TRBJ1-2 and V is TRBV18; TRBD1 matches at 7 bases. The CDR3 is 16 residues long. The germline V gene encodes CDR1 KGHSH and CDR2 LQKENI. V shed 1 base, J shed 0 bases, and the junction held 5 bases outside the gene matches. The CDR3 coding sequence is TGTGCCAGCTCACCACGGGACAGCTACACTAACTATGGCTACACCTTC. Protein: CASSPRDSYTNYGYTF.

The V and J genes are TRBV29-1 and TRBJ2-1, with 9 bases that match TRBD2. Unmatched junction bases numbered 9, after V lost 0 bases and J lost 3 bases. The CDR3 runs 17 residues. From germline, CDR1 is SQVTM and CDR2 ANQGSEA. The CDR3 DNA sequence: TGCAGCGTTGAAGAACTAGTGGGTAGCGGGAGCTACAATGAGCAGTTCTTC. Protein product: CSVEELVGSGSYNEQFF.

This clone was counted a single time. CDR3 DNA sequence: TGTGCCAGCAGTTACTCGAGTAGCCTTAGCACAGATACGCAGTATTTT. It translates to CASSYSSSLSTDTQYF. The J gene is TRBJ2-3, the V gene TRBV6-5; D not resolved. The V gene lost 0 bases and the J gene lost 0 bases, with 10 bases spanning the gap. The CDR3 runs to 16 residues. Germline V gene lookup returns CDR1 MNHEY and CDR2 SVGAGI.

This clone was counted between two and nine times. The chain is built from TRBV4-3 and TRBJ1-2, with no clear D. V lost 0 bases, J lost 6 bases, and 14 bases lay in between. In germline, CDR1 is LGHNA, CDR2 YSLEER. This CDR3 comprises 15 residues. The chain's CDR3 is CASSQDRVTLHGYTF. The CDR3 DNA is TGCGCCAGCAGCCAAGATCGGGTAACACTCCATGGCTACACCTTC.

V is TRBV27 and J is TRBJ2-1; D possibly uses TRBD1 or TRBD2 (5 bases each). Trimming removed 1 base from V and 7 bases from J, with 5 bases in between. This CDR3 is built from 12 residues. Germline V gene data show CDR1 as MNHEY and CDR2 as SMNVEV (reference sequence). The CDR3: CASSLWGNEQFF. The CDR3 bases are TGTGCCAGCAGTTTATGGGGGAATGAGCAGTTCTTC.

The V and J genes are TRBV5-8 and TRBJ2-7; D may be TRBD2 (5 bases). The CDR3 runs 12 residues. Germline V gene lookup returns CDR1 SGHTS and CDR2 YDEGEE. The germline V and J ends were trimmed by 4 bases and 3 bases, with 8 bases remaining between them. The CDR3 here is CASSVRGYEQYF. For the CDR3, the DNA is TGTGCCAGCAGCGTCCGGGGCTACGAGCAGTACTTC.

V usage is TRBV11-3 and J usage is TRBJ2-2; D is ambiguous. The CDR3 consists of 13 residues. The germline V gene has CDR1 SGHNT and CDR2 YENEEA. Trimming removed 5 bases from V and 5 bases from J, with 9 bases in between. The DNA of the CDR3 is TGTGCCAGCAGCAGGGAAATGACCGGGGAGCTGTTTTTT. Translated, it gives CASSREMTGELFF. Full variable domain (remainder filled in from reference TRBV11-3 and TRBJ2-2): EAGVVQSPRYKIIEKKQPVAFWCNPISGHNTLYWYLQNLGQGPELLIRYENEEAVDDSQLPKDRFSAERLKGVDSTLKIQPAELGDSAVYLCASSREMTGELFFGEGSRLTVL.

V and J are TRBV6-1 and TRBJ1-1, with D tentatively TRBD1 (6 bases). Trimming removed 6 bases from V and 6 bases from J, with 14 bases in between. CDR3 length: 13 residues. Germline V gene lookup returns CDR1 MNHNS and CDR2 SASEGT. The CDR3, as DNA: TGTGCCAGCAGGGTCACAGGGTCGTCTGAAGCTTTCTTT. It specifies CASRVTGSSEAFF.

This chain connects TRBV5-1 to TRBJ2-1; 12 nucleotides match TRBD2. CDR3 length: 18 residues. Germline values: CDR1 SGHRS, CDR2 YFSETQ. Germline trimming cut 2 bases from V and 3 bases from J; bases unmatched to any gene: 9. CDR3 nucleotides: TGCGCCAGCAGCTTTGGACTAGCGGGATGGTGGTTCTACAATGAGCAGTTCTTC. Amino acid sequence: CASSFGLAGWWFYNEQFF. Variable domain in full (rest from reference TRBV5-1 and TRBJ2-1): KAGVTQTPRYLIKTRGQQVTLSCSPISGHRSVSWYQQTPGQGLQFLFEYFSETQRNKGNFPGRFSGRQFSNSRSEMNVSTLELGDSALYLCASSFGLAGWWFYNEQFFGPGTRLTVL.

This clone has just one count. The chain combines TRBV5-1 with TRBJ2-5; 8 bases line up with TRBD1. Germline CDR1 and CDR2: SGHRS and YFSETQ. The CDR3 contains 15 residues. The V and J ends lost 5 bases and 2 bases, in that order; junction bases with no gene match: 8. CDR3 protein: CASRLSGTGQETQYF. DNA for the CDR3: TGCGCCAGCAGGCTTTCCGGGACAGGACAAGAGACCCAGTACTTC. Full variable domain (outside the CDR3, taken from reference TRBV5-1 and TRBJ2-5): KAGVTQTPRYLIKTRGQQVTLSCSPISGHRSVSWYQQTPGQGLQFLFEYFSETQRNKGNFPGRFSGRQFSNSRSEMNVSTLELGDSALYLCASRLSGTGQETQYFGPGTRLLVL.

This chain joins TRBV7-9 and TRBJ2-5, with D possibly called TRBD1 or TRBD2 (6 bases each). The V end was cut by 0 bases, the J end by 4 bases, with 12 bases between. This CDR3 is built from 15 residues. CDR1 is SEHNR and CDR2 is FQNEAQ in the germline V gene (reference sequence). For the CDR3, the DNA is TGTGCCAGCAGCTTAGCGGTGGAGGGGGGAGAGACCCAGTACTTC. As protein: CASSLAVEGGETQYF.

This clone was seen only a few times. This chain joins TRBV27 and TRBJ1-1, with D possibly TRBD1 on 6 matching bases. V lost 6 bases to trimming and J lost 8 bases, with 13 bases between them. The CDR3 is made up of 12 amino acids. Germline CDR1 MNHEY, CDR2 SMNVEV (reference sequence). The CDR3 DNA reads TGTGCCAGCAGGGAACAGGGCCGAGAAGCTTTCTTT. It translates to CASREQGREAFF.

The table lists this clone with a count of one. The rearrangement joins TRBV18 to TRBJ2-2; D gene unclear. This CDR3 spans 15 amino acids. Looked up from germline, CDR1 is KGHSH and CDR2 is LQKENI. V was cut by 2 bases and J by 0 bases, with 7 bases left in between. The CDR3 nucleotides are TGTGCCAGCTCACCAAGACAACCGAACACCGGGGAGCTGTTTTTT. Protein product: CASSPRQPNTGELFF.

The chain couples TRBV28 to TRBJ1-2; TRBD1 agrees at 8 bases. The CDR3 sequence is 15 residues long. Germline-derived CDR1 and CDR2 are MDHEN and SYDVKM. Trimming took 1 base from V and 5 from J; bases not matched to a gene: 6. CDR3 nucleotides: TGTGCCAGCAGTTTATATCCAGGGGGCGCGTATGGCTACACCTTC. Translating it yields CASSLYPGGAYGYTF.

This clone has just a few counts. The rearrangement links TRBV9 to TRBJ1-6; D may be TRBD1 (5 bases). Germline V gene data show CDR1 as SGDLS and CDR2 as YYNGEE. This CDR3 has 13 amino acids. The V gene lost 4 bases and the J gene lost 9 bases, with 11 bases spanning the gap. The CDR3 protein is CASSPTTVSPLHF. The CDR3 region has the DNA TGTGCCAGCAGCCCGACGACAGTTTCACCCCTCCACTTT.

This sequence joins TRBV2 and TRBJ2-1, with D tentatively TRBD1 (6 bases). Trimming pared 6 bases from V and 4 bases from J, leaving 10 bases between. The CDR3 consists of 13 residues. Germline assignment: CDR1 SNHLY and CDR2 FYNNEI. This CDR3 reads CASSGDIYNEQFF. CDR3 DNA sequence: TGTGCCAGCAGCGGGGACATTTACAATGAGCAGTTCTTC. Together with reference TRBV2 and TRBJ2-1, the CDR3 gives the full variable domain: EPEVTQTPSHQVTQMGQEVILRCVPISNHLYFYWYRQILGQKVEFLVSFYNNEISEKSEIFDDQFSVERPDGSNFTLKIRSTKLEDSAMYFCASSGDIYNEQFFGPGTRLTVL.

The chain joins TRBV4-1 to TRBJ2-5; D is possibly TRBD1 (7 bases). Trimming took off 8 bases at V and 1 base at J, with 14 bases between the two ends. This CDR3 spans 14 amino acids. In germline, CDR1 is MGHRA, CDR2 YSYEKL. The chain's CDR3 is CASGYRGGQETQYF. The CDR3 DNA reads TGCGCCAGCGGCTACAGGGGAGGCCAAGAGACCCAGTACTTC.

The rearrangement links TRBV28 to TRBJ2-5; possibly TRBD1 for D (6 bases). CDR1 and CDR2 from the germline V gene are MDHEN and SYDVKM. Trimming stripped 3 bases from V and 3 bases from J, with 8 bases between. CDR3 length: 13 residues. This CDR3 reads CASSFGGEETQYF. DNA for the CDR3: TGTGCCAGCAGTTTTGGGGGCGAAGAGACCCAGTACTTC.

Within the sample, this clone is medium-sized. This chain connects TRBV7-9 to TRBJ1-1, with D perhaps matching TRBD1 (5 bases). The germline gives CDR1 SEHNR, CDR2 FQNEAQ (reference sequence). The CDR3 is made up of 15 amino acids. The V end was cut by 1 base, the J end by 0 bases, with 9 bases between. This CDR3 is CASSLVDSMNTEAFF. DNA for the CDR3: TGTGCCAGCAGCTTAGTTGACAGCATGAACACTGAAGCTTTCTTT.

The rearrangement uses TRBV7-3 and TRBJ2-1; 9 nucleotides line up with TRBD2. The ends lost 1 base at V and 7 bases at J; junction bases unmatched: 11. The CDR3 has 17 residues. Germline V lookup: CDR1 SGHTA, CDR2 FQGTGA. CDR3 DNA: TGTGCCAGCAGCTTAAACCCTAGCGGGATGGGAAGGAATGAGCAGTTCTTC. As protein: CASSLNPSGMGRNEQFF.

This chain connects TRBV7-9 to TRBJ1-1; 8 bases line up with TRBD1. There are 15 residues in the CDR3. Per the germline V gene, CDR1 is SEHNR and CDR2 is FQNEAQ (reference sequence). V was clipped by 7 bases and J by 6 bases; unmatched bases: 13. The CDR3 DNA is TGTGCCAGCAAGGGGGAGATCGGACAGGGCCCTGAAGCTTTCTTT. Its protein product is CASKGEIGQGPEAFF.

The sample holds a few counts of this clone. This rearrangement joins TRBV11-3 to TRBJ1-1, with D hard to call. Trimming pared 5 bases from V and 0 bases from J, leaving 7 bases between. Looked up from germline, CDR1 is SGHNT and CDR2 is YENEEA. The length of the CDR3 is 13 residues. The DNA of the CDR3 is TGTGCCAGCAGCCGTCACATGAACACTGAAGCTTTCTTT. Protein product: CASSRHMNTEAFF.

V is TRBV28 and J is TRBJ2-7, with TRBD2 as a possible D gene (7 bases). V lost 3 bases, J lost 4 bases, and 19 bases lay in between. CDR3 size: 16 residues. CDR1 and CDR2 (germline): MDHEN, SYDVKM. For the CDR3, the DNA is TGTGCCAGCAGTTTGGCGTTCGGGGGGCCGGGGTACGAGCAGTACGTC. This translates into CASSLAFGGPGYEQYV.

The J gene is TRBJ2-3, the V gene TRBV4-3, with D perhaps matching TRBD2 (5 bases). V was shortened by 4 bases and J by 7 bases, with 9 bases between the two germline ends. The CDR3 runs to 12 residues. Germline CDR1 reads LGHNA; CDR2 reads YSLEER. CDR3 amino acids: CASSPRGNTQYF. CDR3 bases: TGCGCCAGCAGCCCCCGGGGAAATACGCAGTATTTT.

The rearrangement links TRBV28 to TRBJ1-4; 7 positions match TRBD1. The V gene's germline CDR1 is MDHEN and CDR2 SYDVKM. J lost 2 bases, V lost 7 bases, and 7 bases had no gene match. The CDR3 is made up of 15 amino acids. CDR3 sequence: CASNVQGVTNEKLFF. The CDR3 coding sequence is TGTGCCAGCAACGTCCAGGGGGTGACTAATGAAAAACTGTTTTTT.

The chain combines TRBV9 with TRBJ2-5; D call uncertain. Germline-derived CDR1 and CDR2 are SGDLS and YYNGEE. This CDR3 comprises 15 residues. V was trimmed by 0 bases and J by 1 base, leaving 10 bases between them. This CDR3 is CASSVVPASQETQYF. The CDR3 nucleotides are TGTGCCAGCAGCGTAGTCCCGGCTTCCCAAGAGACCCAGTACTTC.

The chain is built from TRBV9 and TRBJ1-2; D remains ambiguous. Trimming stripped 4 bases from V and 4 bases from J, with 8 bases between. The CDR3 sequence is 12 residues long. Germline loops: CDR1 SGDLS, CDR2 YYNGEE. The CDR3: CASSSLGYGYTF. DNA of the CDR3: TGTGCCAGCAGCTCCCTAGGCTATGGCTACACCTTC.